This T cell receptor beta chain was captured by sequencing in a study of beta chain features in type 1 diabetes. The germline CDR1 and CDR2 sequences are MDHEN and SYDVKM. V lost 6 bases, J lost 3 bases, and 11 bases lay in between. The CDR3 runs to 14 residues. Of the isolated RNA, all was reverse transcribed, and so the sequenced material was expressed TCRB transcripts. Sequencing used immunoSEQ multiplex PCR; TCRdb keeps in-frame clones, though not all of them. The sample gives under 900,000 clones, about 17% of which show up once; 0.023% is in the top ten. Sequencing was carried out using naive CD4+ T cells from blood. This TCR came from a woman aged 18 to 35 in good health. The rearrangement links TRBV28 to TRBJ2-2; D not resolved. This CDR3 is CASRSQSDTGELFF. CDR3 nucleotide sequence: TGTGCCAGCAGGTCGCAATCGGACACCGGGGAGCTGTTTTTT.